Listed below are T cell receptor beta chains from one sample, sequenced in a study of T cells after yellow fever vaccination. MiXCR, run by TCRdb on the 5' RACE reads, gives a single entry per CDR3 protein. The table has hundreds of thousands of distinct CDR3 sequences, approximately 12% seen once. The source was PBMCs, collected on the day of the yellow fever booster vaccination. The receptors stem from a man aged 25 to 40 who received the YFV17D yellow fever vaccine. The CDR3 runs from the conserved cysteine through the conserved F or W. The D gene is left open where the match is weak. Not every row has a clone size; where given, it reads once, few, many or a size class.

TRBV20-1	NA	few	TRBJ1-1	CSARLTGSEAFF	TGCAGTGCCAGGTTGACGGGAAGTGAAGCTTTCTTT
TRBV7-2	NA	few	TRBJ2-5	CASSVVVPGPEVTQYF	TGTGCCAGCAGCGTCGTGGTACCGGGACCCGAAGTGACCCAGTACTTC
TRBV4-1	NA	NA	TRBJ2-5	CASSQAGLETQYF	TGCGCCAGCAGCCAAGCGGGTCTGGAGACCCAGTACTTC
TRBV12-3/TRBV12-4	NA	NA	TRBJ1-2	CASSLQGRSYGYTF	TGTGCCAGCAGTTTACAAGGACGGAGCTATGGCTACACCTTC
TRBV5-8	NA	few	TRBJ1-4	CASSLPGHPREKLFF	TGTGCCAGCAGCTTACCGGGACATCCTCGTGAAAAACTGTTTTTT
TRBV7-2	NA	few	TRBJ2-1	CASSLGRGAYNEQFF	TGTGCCAGCAGCTTAGGTAGAGGGGCCTACAATGAGCAGTTCTTC
TRBV14	TRBD2	few	TRBJ2-3	CASSHLGLAGGRSTDTQYF	TGTGCCAGCAGCCACTTGGGACTAGCGGGAGGACGAAGCACAGATACGCAGTATTTT
TRBV20-1	NA	NA	TRBJ2-3	CSASGPTSGNTDTQYF	TGCAGTGCTAGCGGTCCTACTAGTGGAAACACAGATACGCAGTATTTT
TRBV29-1	NA	few	TRBJ2-1	CSVAFTGGFDEQFF	TGCAGCGTTGCTTTCACAGGAGGGTTTGATGAGCAGTTCTTC
TRBV20-1	TRBD2	NA	TRBJ2-2	CSVNSGSNTGELFF	TGCAGTGTTAATAGCGGGTCGAACACCGGGGAGCTGTTTTTT
TRBV18	NA	NA	TRBJ2-4	CASSGGSPIQYF	TGTGCCAGCTCAGGGGGGAGCCCCATTCAGTACTTC
TRBV7-2	NA	few	TRBJ1-4	CASSAQVISEKLFF	TGTGCCAGCAGCGCCCAGGTTATTAGTGAAAAACTGTTTTTT
TRBV10-3	TRBD2	few	TRBJ2-5	CASASGNGETQYF	TGTGCCAGCGCTAGCGGGAATGGGGAGACCCAGTACTTC
TRBV27	TRBD2	few	TRBJ2-3	CASRVLSGGYDTQYF	TGTGCCAGCAGGGTACTTAGCGGGGGCTACGATACGCAGTATTTT
TRBV5-6	NA	few	TRBJ1-1	CASLGVTAEAFF	TGTGCCAGCTTGGGGGTAACCGCTGAAGCTTTCTTT
TRBV27	TRBD2	few	TRBJ2-5	CASSLGGRALETQYF	TGTGCCAGCAGTTTGGGAGGGAGGGCCCTAGAGACCCAGTACTTC
TRBV9	NA	NA	TRBJ1-4	CASSPAGGVNEKLFF	TGTGCCAGCAGCCCAGCGGGAGGGGTTAATGAAAAACTGTTTTTT
TRBV6-5	NA	few	TRBJ1-6	CASSFGGGRSNSPLHF	TGTGCCAGCAGTTTTGGCGGGGGAAGAAGCAATTCACCCCTCCACTTT
TRBV5-1	NA	NA	TRBJ1-3	CASSLSQGGNTIYF	TGCGCCAGCAGCTTGTCACAGGGTGGAAACACCATATATTTT
TRBV12-3/TRBV12-4	NA	NA	TRBJ1-2	CASSWGYGYTF	TGTGCCAGCAGTTGGGGGTATGGCTACACCTTC
TRBV5-4	NA	NA	TRBJ2-5	CASRRITWETQYF	TGTGCCAGCAGGCGTATCACCTGGGAGACCCAGTACTTC
TRBV12-3/TRBV12-4	NA	many	TRBJ1-1	CASSLGEGLRGNTEAFF	TGTGCCAGCAGTTTAGGGGAGGGGCTCAGAGGGAACACTGAAGCTTTCTTT
TRBV3-1	NA	NA	TRBJ1-5	CASSQQLNQPQHF	TGTGCCAGCAGCCAGCAGCTCAATCAGCCCCAGCATTTT
TRBV5-5	TRBD2	few	TRBJ2-7	CASSLEGTSSF	TGTGCCAGCAGCTTGGAAGGGACTAGCAGTTTC
TRBV11-2	TRBD2	few	TRBJ2-5	CASSLLPRVLAGSQETQYF	TGTGCCAGCAGCTTATTACCCAGGGTCCTAGCGGGAAGCCAAGAGACCCAGTACTTC
TRBV15	NA	few	TRBJ2-7	CATSEEERWYEQYF	TGTGCCACCAGCGAGGAAGAGCGGTGGTACGAGCAGTACTTC
TRBV4-3	NA	many	TRBJ2-5	CASSPGTPGGETQYF	TGCGCCAGCAGCCCCGGGACTCCCGGAGGGGAGACCCAGTACTTC
TRBV2	NA	NA	TRBJ1-5	CASQGGFQPQHF	TGTGCCAGCCAAGGGGGATTTCAGCCCCAGCATTTT
TRBV18	NA	few	TRBJ2-7	CASSPPGLVRYEQYF	TGTGCCAGCTCACCCCCAGGGCTAGTACGCTACGAGCAGTACTTC
TRBV7-9	NA	NA	TRBJ2-7	CASSSTGEASYEQYF	TGTGCCAGCAGCTCAACAGGGGAGGCTTCCTACGAGCAGTACTTC
TRBV11-2	NA	few	TRBJ2-1	CASTIRPSSQPSYNEQFF	TGTGCCAGCACCATCCGCCCCTCCTCGCAGCCCTCCTACAATGAGCAGTTCTTC
TRBV29-1	TRBD1	many	TRBJ2-1	CSASRDRSHNEQFF	TGCAGCGCCAGCCGGGACAGGTCCCACAATGAGCAGTTCTTC